This T cell receptor (beta chain) was identified during a study of post-analysis software for immune sequencing data. Overall study context: Secondary progressive, relapsing-remitting and progressive-relapsing multiple sclerosis were among the included disease courses.

The CDR3 is made up of 15 amino acids. The germline V gene has CDR1 SGHVS and CDR2 FQNEAQ. The V end lost 3 bases, the J end lost 5 bases, and 17 bases lay between the germline ends. Presence of unique molecular identifiers characterized the TCR beta cDNA libraries. From about 1 to 10 million T cells, roughly 540,000 cDNA molecules were obtained. TCRdb re-analysed the PCR reads in MiXCR, keeping a single row per CDR3 protein. Seen here are approximately 660,000 distinct CDR3 sequences, roughly three fifths observed once, and the top ten hold 11%. For this clonotype: Its specificity is not known.

General study points: Samples from one preparation batch, clustered by F measure, grouped strongly together. Patients had higher frequencies than controls of about five TRBV segments, including TRBV5-6, TRBV5-1 and TRBV20-1.

V gene TRBV7-8 combines with J gene TRBJ2-7; tentatively, D is TRBD1 or TRBD2 (6 bases each). Sequenced sample: blood. The receptor was derived from a girl aged 2 to 10 with multiple sclerosis. Here the CDR3 reads CASSFTGANWDEQYF. The CDR3 DNA follows: TGTGCCAGCAGCTTTACGGGGGCTAATTGGGACGAGCAGTACTTC.